Described below is a single TCR beta chain sequence and its context. The CDR3 spans 13 residues. The V gene's germline CDR1 is WNHNN and CDR2 SYGVQD (reference sequence). The V and J ends lost 0 bases and 2 bases respectively, with 5 bases between them. The sample comes from a study of radiotherapy plus CTLA-4 blockade in lung cancer. Assay: immunoSEQ multiplex PCR; the TCRdb copy retains only in-frame clones and omits some. The data show more than 75,000 clones, around nine tenths seen once. The sequenced sample was peripheral blood, obtained from a patient treated with radiotherapy plus ipilimumab. This receptor was identified in a human donor with non-small cell lung cancer who had stable disease on radiotherapy plus ipilimumab. V is TRBV10-1 and J is TRBJ2-7; no reliable D call. This CDR3 is CASSESGTYEQYF. The CDR3 coding sequence is TGCGCCAGCAGTGAGTCGGGAACCTACGAGCAGTACTTC.